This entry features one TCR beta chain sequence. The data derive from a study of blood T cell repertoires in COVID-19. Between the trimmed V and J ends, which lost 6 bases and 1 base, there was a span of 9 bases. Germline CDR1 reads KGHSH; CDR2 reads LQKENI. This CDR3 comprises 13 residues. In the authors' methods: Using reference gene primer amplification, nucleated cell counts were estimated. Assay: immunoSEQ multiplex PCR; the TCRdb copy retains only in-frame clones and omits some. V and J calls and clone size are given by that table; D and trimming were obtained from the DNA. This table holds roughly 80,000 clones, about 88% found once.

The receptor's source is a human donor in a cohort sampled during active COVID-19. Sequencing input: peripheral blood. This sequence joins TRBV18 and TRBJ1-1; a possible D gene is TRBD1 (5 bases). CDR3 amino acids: CASSLGQNTEAFF. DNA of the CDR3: TGTGCCAGCTCCCTCGGACAGAACACTGAAGCTTTCTTT.